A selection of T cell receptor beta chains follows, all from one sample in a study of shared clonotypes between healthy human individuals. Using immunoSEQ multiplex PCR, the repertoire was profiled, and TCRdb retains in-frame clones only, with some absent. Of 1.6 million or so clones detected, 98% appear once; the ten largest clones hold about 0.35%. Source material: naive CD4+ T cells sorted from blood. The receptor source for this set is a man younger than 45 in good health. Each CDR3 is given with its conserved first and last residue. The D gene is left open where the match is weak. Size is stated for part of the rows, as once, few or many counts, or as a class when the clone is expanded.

CDR3 protein: CASSLWTLDGYTF; CDR3 DNA: TGTGCCAGTAGTCTCTGGACACTGGATGGCTACACCTTC; clone size: -; D gene: -; J gene: TRBJ1-2; V gene: TRBV19
CDR3 protein: CASSVVGARYNEQFF; CDR3 DNA: TGTGCCAGCAGCGTAGTGGGGGCTCGATACAATGAGCAGTTCTTC; clone size: -; D gene: -; J gene: TRBJ2-1; V gene: TRBV9
CDR3 protein: CASSLDPGRYSASGANVLTF; CDR3 DNA: TGCGCCAGCAGCTTGGATCCAGGGAGATATTCGGCCTCTGGGGCCAACGTCCTGACTTTC; clone size: -; D gene: -; J gene: TRBJ2-6; V gene: TRBV5-1
CDR3 protein: CASSAGNVNTEAFF; CDR3 DNA: TGTGCCAGCAGCGCGGGGAATGTGAACACTGAAGCTTTCTTT; clone size: -; D gene: -; J gene: TRBJ1-1; V gene: TRBV11-2
CDR3 protein: CASRLDRPTSYEQYF; CDR3 DNA: TGTGCCAGCAGACTGGACAGACCTACTTCCTACGAGCAGTACTTC; clone size: -; D gene: -; J gene: TRBJ2-7; V gene: TRBV5-4
CDR3 protein: CASSSRDRGTDTQYF; CDR3 DNA: TGTGCCAGCAGTTCCCGGGACAGGGGCACAGATACGCAGTATTTT; clone size: -; D gene: TRBD1; J gene: TRBJ2-3; V gene: TRBV28
CDR3 protein: CASSEFGTSVTDTQYF; CDR3 DNA: TGTGCCAGCAGTGAATTTGGGACTAGCGTAACAGATACGCAGTATTTT; clone size: -; D gene: TRBD2; J gene: TRBJ2-3; V gene: TRBV2
CDR3 protein: CASRQDSGSSYNEQFF; CDR3 DNA: TGTGCCAGCAGACAAGATAGCGGAAGCTCCTACAATGAGCAGTTCTTC; clone size: once; D gene: -; J gene: TRBJ2-1; V gene: TRBV2
CDR3 protein: CASSYSRDLLYYEQYF; CDR3 DNA: TGTGCCAGCAGTTACTCGAGGGACCTACTGTACTACGAGCAGTACTTC; clone size: -; D gene: -; J gene: TRBJ2-7; V gene: TRBV6-5
CDR3 protein: CATSREIATNTGELFF; CDR3 DNA: TGTGCCACCAGCAGAGAGATCGCAACGAACACCGGGGAGCTGTTTTTT; clone size: once; D gene: -; J gene: TRBJ2-2; V gene: TRBV15
CDR3 protein: CSVATLRTFLNEQFF; CDR3 DNA: TGCAGCGTCGCCACCCTTAGGACTTTTCTTAATGAGCAGTTCTTC; clone size: -; D gene: -; J gene: TRBJ2-1; V gene: TRBV29-1
CDR3 protein: CSVGGNEQFF; CDR3 DNA: TGCAGCGTTGGCGGCAATGAGCAGTTCTTC; clone size: once; D gene: -; J gene: TRBJ2-1; V gene: TRBV29-1
CDR3 protein: CASSPSSGLLQETQYF; CDR3 DNA: TGTGCCAGCAGCCCCAGTTCGGGACTTTTACAAGAGACCCAGTACTTC; clone size: -; D gene: -; J gene: TRBJ2-5; V gene: TRBV11-2
CDR3 protein: CASSYLSSGANVLTF; CDR3 DNA: TGTGCCAGCAGCTATTTATCCTCTGGGGCCAACGTCCTGACTTTC; clone size: -; D gene: -; J gene: TRBJ2-6; V gene: TRBV27
CDR3 protein: CATDRVPPGNEQFF; CDR3 DNA: TGCGCCACCGACCGGGTCCCTCCGGGCAATGAGCAGTTCTTC; clone size: -; D gene: -; J gene: TRBJ2-1; V gene: TRBV5-1
CDR3 protein: CASSPRDAPDTQYF; CDR3 DNA: TGTGCCAGCTCACCCCGGGACGCTCCAGATACGCAGTATTTT; clone size: -; D gene: -; J gene: TRBJ2-3; V gene: TRBV18
CDR3 protein: CASSHYRADGATNEKLFF; CDR3 DNA: TGTGCCAGCAGCCACTACAGGGCAGACGGTGCAACTAATGAAAAACTGTTTTTT; clone size: -; D gene: -; J gene: TRBJ1-4; V gene: TRBV7-9
CDR3 protein: CSVRQAGVSQETQYF; CDR3 DNA: TGCAGCGTCCGCCAAGCGGGAGTCTCTCAAGAGACCCAGTACTTC; clone size: -; D gene: TRBD2; J gene: TRBJ2-5; V gene: TRBV29-1
CDR3 protein: CASSPQILGMNTEAFF; CDR3 DNA: TGTGCCAGCAGTCCACAAATACTAGGCATGAACACTGAAGCTTTCTTT; clone size: -; D gene: -; J gene: TRBJ1-1; V gene: TRBV28
CDR3 protein: CASSSRAEGSYNEQFF; CDR3 DNA: TGTGCCAGCAGCTCCAGGGCGGAGGGGTCCTACAATGAGCAGTTCTTC; clone size: once; D gene: -; J gene: TRBJ2-1; V gene: TRBV5-5
CDR3 protein: CASSGQAGMGTEAFF; CDR3 DNA: TGTGCCAGCTCCGGACAGGCGGGTATGGGTACTGAAGCTTTCTTT; clone size: -; D gene: TRBD1; J gene: TRBJ1-1; V gene: TRBV18
CDR3 protein: CASRGTGGTASTDTQYF; CDR3 DNA: TGCGCCAGTCGCGGGACAGGGGGGACCGCTAGCACAGATACGCAGTATTTT; clone size: -; D gene: TRBD1; J gene: TRBJ2-3; V gene: TRBV4-3
CDR3 protein: CASSIDARNPYEQYF; CDR3 DNA: TGTGCCAGTAGTATAGACGCACGGAATCCCTACGAGCAGTACTTC; clone size: -; D gene: -; J gene: TRBJ2-7; V gene: TRBV19
CDR3 protein: CSGTGGAEEQYF; CDR3 DNA: TGCAGCGGGACTGGGGGGGCGGAGGAGCAGTACTTC; clone size: -; D gene: -; J gene: TRBJ2-7; V gene: TRBV29-1
CDR3 protein: CASSYGLAGTRFYNEQFF; CDR3 DNA: TGCGCCAGCAGCTATGGACTAGCGGGCACTCGTTTCTACAATGAGCAGTTCTTC; clone size: -; D gene: TRBD2; J gene: TRBJ2-1; V gene: TRBV5-1
CDR3 protein: CASSYEETQYF; CDR3 DNA: TGTGCCAGCAGCTATGAAGAGACCCAGTACTTC; clone size: -; D gene: -; J gene: TRBJ2-5; V gene: TRBV7-9
CDR3 protein: CASSVASGRIYNEQFF; CDR3 DNA: TGTGCCAGCAGCGTAGCTAGCGGGAGGATCTACAATGAGCAGTTCTTC; clone size: once; D gene: TRBD2; J gene: TRBJ2-1; V gene: TRBV9
CDR3 protein: CASSLASRQIGQYF; CDR3 DNA: TGCGCCAGCAGCTTGGCTAGCCGGCAAATCGGGCAGTACTTC; clone size: -; D gene: -; J gene: TRBJ2-7; V gene: TRBV5-1
CDR3 protein: CASSQGTGASTDTQYF; CDR3 DNA: TGCGCCAGCAGCCAGGGGACAGGGGCTAGCACAGATACGCAGTATTTT; clone size: -; D gene: TRBD1; J gene: TRBJ2-3; V gene: TRBV5-1
CDR3 protein: CASSPVGTGGRLGHYGYTF; CDR3 DNA: TGTGCCAGCTCACCAGTCGGGACAGGGGGCCGACTGGGGCACTATGGCTACACCTTC; clone size: -; D gene: TRBD1; J gene: TRBJ1-2; V gene: TRBV18
CDR3 protein: CASHRDTNYGYTF; CDR3 DNA: TGTGCCAGCCACCGGGACACTAACTATGGCTACACCTTC; clone size: -; D gene: -; J gene: TRBJ1-2; V gene: TRBV5-5
CDR3 protein: CASSQTVAGEQFF; CDR3 DNA: TGCGCCAGCAGCCAGACAGTCGCGGGGGAGCAGTTCTTC; clone size: -; D gene: -; J gene: TRBJ2-1; V gene: TRBV5-1
CDR3 protein: CASSGGQGMITDTQYF; CDR3 DNA: TGTGCCAGCAGCGGGGGACAGGGGATGATCACAGATACGCAGTATTTT; clone size: -; D gene: TRBD1; J gene: TRBJ2-3; V gene: TRBV5-5
CDR3 protein: CASRRQGSGYTF; CDR3 DNA: TGTGCCAGCAGACGACAAGGAAGCGGCTACACCTTC; clone size: -; D gene: -; J gene: TRBJ1-2; V gene: TRBV2
CDR3 protein: CASSHQGGNQPQHF; CDR3 DNA: TGCGCCAGCAGTCATCAGGGTGGCAATCAGCCCCAGCATTTT; clone size: -; D gene: -; J gene: TRBJ1-5; V gene: TRBV10-2
CDR3 protein: CATGNSGANVLTF; CDR3 DNA: TGTGCCACTGGAAACTCTGGGGCCAACGTCCTGACTTTC; clone size: -; D gene: -; J gene: TRBJ2-6; V gene: TRBV25-1
CDR3 protein: CASSQKRGILEKLFF; CDR3 DNA: TGTGCCAGCAGCCAAAAACGGGGTATCCTGGAAAAACTGTTTTTT; clone size: once; D gene: -; J gene: TRBJ1-4; V gene: TRBV4-2
CDR3 protein: CASSTRGAGDYNEQFF; CDR3 DNA: TGTGCCAGCAGCACCCGGGGAGCGGGAGACTACAATGAGCAGTTCTTC; clone size: -; D gene: TRBD2; J gene: TRBJ2-1; V gene: TRBV9
CDR3 protein: CASSPLGVTYEQYF; CDR3 DNA: TGTGCCAGCTCACCACTAGGGGTAACCTACGAGCAGTACTTC; clone size: -; D gene: -; J gene: TRBJ2-7; V gene: TRBV18
CDR3 protein: CSVGLAEQFF; CDR3 DNA: TGCAGCGTGGGACTAGCGGAACAGTTCTTC; clone size: -; D gene: TRBD2; J gene: TRBJ2-1; V gene: TRBV29-1
CDR3 protein: CASSSSQSKEQYF; CDR3 DNA: TGTGCCAGCAGCTCTAGTCAGTCGAAGGAGCAGTACTTC; clone size: once; D gene: -; J gene: TRBJ2-7; V gene: TRBV9
CDR3 protein: CASSKGTGKDTEAFF; CDR3 DNA: TGTGCCAGCAGCAAAGGGACAGGGAAGGACACTGAAGCTTTCTTT; clone size: once; D gene: -; J gene: TRBJ1-1; V gene: TRBV21-1
CDR3 protein: CASSEETGASYEQYF; CDR3 DNA: TGTGCCAGCAGTGAAGAAACAGGGGCAAGCTACGAGCAGTACTTC; clone size: -; D gene: TRBD1; J gene: TRBJ2-7; V gene: TRBV6-4
CDR3 protein: CASSLRLAGVHNEQFF; CDR3 DNA: TGTGCCAGCAGTTTACGGCTAGCGGGAGTACACAATGAGCAGTTCTTC; clone size: -; D gene: TRBD2; J gene: TRBJ2-1; V gene: TRBV27
CDR3 protein: CASSEPPSTQYF; CDR3 DNA: TGTGCCAGCAGTGAGCCCCCTAGTACGCAGTATTTT; clone size: -; D gene: -; J gene: TRBJ2-3; V gene: TRBV6-1
CDR3 protein: CASNTRGGSYEQYF; CDR3 DNA: TGTGCCAGCAATACCCGTGGAGGCTCCTACGAGCAGTACTTC; clone size: -; D gene: -; J gene: TRBJ2-7; V gene: TRBV28
CDR3 protein: CASSSPAGGSEQFF; CDR3 DNA: TGCGCCAGCAGCTCTCCAGCGGGAGGGAGTGAGCAGTTCTTC; clone size: once; D gene: TRBD2; J gene: TRBJ2-1; V gene: TRBV5-1
CDR3 protein: CASSQDRGGNPSTDTQYF; CDR3 DNA: TGCGCCAGCAGCCAAGATCGGGGCGGTAACCCTAGCACAGATACGCAGTATTTT; clone size: -; D gene: -; J gene: TRBJ2-3; V gene: TRBV4-1
CDR3 protein: CASSLGKTRIVQYF; CDR3 DNA: TGTGCCAGCAGCTTAGGGAAGACTAGAATAGTGCAGTACTTC; clone size: -; D gene: -; J gene: TRBJ2-7; V gene: TRBV11-3
CDR3 protein: CASSHRGGTVLETQYF; CDR3 DNA: TGTGCCAGCAGTCATCGTGGCGGGACGGTATTGGAGACCCAGTACTTC; clone size: -; D gene: -; J gene: TRBJ2-5; V gene: TRBV28
CDR3 protein: CATSRDRGRRADTQYF; CDR3 DNA: TGTGCCACCAGCAGAGACAGGGGGCGCAGGGCAGATACGCAGTATTTT; clone size: -; D gene: TRBD1; J gene: TRBJ2-3; V gene: TRBV15
CDR3 protein: CSAGLEETQYF; CDR3 DNA: TGCAGTGCTGGACTTGAAGAGACCCAGTACTTC; clone size: -; D gene: -; J gene: TRBJ2-5; V gene: TRBV20-1
CDR3 protein: CASGRWETQYF; CDR3 DNA: TGTGCCAGCGGCAGGTGGGAGACCCAGTACTTC; clone size: -; D gene: -; J gene: TRBJ2-5; V gene: TRBV14
CDR3 protein: CASSPIRDDQQPQHF; CDR3 DNA: TGTGCCAGCAGCCCAATCCGGGACGATCAGCAGCCCCAGCATTTT; clone size: -; D gene: -; J gene: TRBJ1-5; V gene: TRBV11-2
CDR3 protein: CASSLGPDTPGTSGRVYEQYF; CDR3 DNA: TGCGCCAGCAGCTTGGGGCCTGACACTCCCGGGACTAGCGGGAGGGTCTACGAGCAGTACTTC; clone size: -; D gene: TRBD2; J gene: TRBJ2-7; V gene: TRBV5-1